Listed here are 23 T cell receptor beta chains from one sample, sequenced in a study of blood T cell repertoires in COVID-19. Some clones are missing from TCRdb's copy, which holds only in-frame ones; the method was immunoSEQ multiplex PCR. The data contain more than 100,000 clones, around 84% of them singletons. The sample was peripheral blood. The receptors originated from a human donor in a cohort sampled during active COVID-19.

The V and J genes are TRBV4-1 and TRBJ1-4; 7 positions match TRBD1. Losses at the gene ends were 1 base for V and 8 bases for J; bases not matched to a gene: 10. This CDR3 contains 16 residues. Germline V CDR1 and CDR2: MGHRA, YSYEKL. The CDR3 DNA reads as TGCGCCAGCAGCCAAGGCTGGGACAGAAGTACAGAAAAACTGTTTTTT. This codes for CASSQGWDRSTEKLFF.

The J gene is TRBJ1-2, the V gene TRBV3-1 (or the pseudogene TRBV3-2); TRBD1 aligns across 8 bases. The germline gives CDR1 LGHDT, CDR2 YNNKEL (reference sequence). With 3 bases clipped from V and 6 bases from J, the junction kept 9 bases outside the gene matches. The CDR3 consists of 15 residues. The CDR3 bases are TGTGCCAGCAGCCATGGGACAGGTAGTAGGAATGGCTACACCTTC. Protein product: CASSHGTGSRNGYTF.

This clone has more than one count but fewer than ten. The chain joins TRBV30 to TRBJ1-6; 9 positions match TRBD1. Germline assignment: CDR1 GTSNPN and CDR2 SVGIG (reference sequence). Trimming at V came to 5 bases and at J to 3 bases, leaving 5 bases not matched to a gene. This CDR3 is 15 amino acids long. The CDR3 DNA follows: TGTGCCTGGGCGACAGGGGGTGTCTATAATTCACCCCTCCACTTT. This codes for CAWATGGVYNSPLHF. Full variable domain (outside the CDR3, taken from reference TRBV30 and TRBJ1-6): SQTIHQWPATLVQPVGSPLSLECTVEGTSNPNLYWYRQAAGRGLQLLFYSVGIGQISSEVPQNLSASRPQDRQFILSSKKLLLSDSGFYLCAWATGGVYNSPLHFGNGTRLTVT.

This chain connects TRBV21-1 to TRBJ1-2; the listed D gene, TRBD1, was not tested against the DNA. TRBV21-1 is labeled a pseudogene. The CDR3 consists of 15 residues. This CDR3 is CASSIRTGAPYGYTF. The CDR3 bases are TGTGCCAGCAGCATTCGGACAGGGGCTCCCTATGGCTACACCTTC.

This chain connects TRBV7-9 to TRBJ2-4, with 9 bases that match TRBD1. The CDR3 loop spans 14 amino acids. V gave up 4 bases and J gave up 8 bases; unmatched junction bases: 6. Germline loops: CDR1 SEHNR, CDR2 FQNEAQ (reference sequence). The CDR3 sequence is CASSWGQGGYIQYF. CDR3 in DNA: TGTGCCAGCAGCTGGGGACAGGGTGGGTACATTCAGTACTTC.

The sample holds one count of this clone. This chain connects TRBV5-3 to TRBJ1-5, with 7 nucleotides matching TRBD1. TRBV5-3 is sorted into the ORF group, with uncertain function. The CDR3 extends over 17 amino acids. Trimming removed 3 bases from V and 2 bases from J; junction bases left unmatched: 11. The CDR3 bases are TGTGCCAGAAGCTCCCTAACCGGACAGGCCCGCAATCAGCCCCAGCATTTT. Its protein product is CARSSLTGQARNQPQHF.

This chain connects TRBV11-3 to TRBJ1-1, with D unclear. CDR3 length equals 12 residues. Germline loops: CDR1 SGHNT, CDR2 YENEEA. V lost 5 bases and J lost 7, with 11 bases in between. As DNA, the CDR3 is TGTGCCAGCAGCCCCCGGTTTAATGAAGCTTTCTTT. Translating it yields CASSPRFNEAFF.

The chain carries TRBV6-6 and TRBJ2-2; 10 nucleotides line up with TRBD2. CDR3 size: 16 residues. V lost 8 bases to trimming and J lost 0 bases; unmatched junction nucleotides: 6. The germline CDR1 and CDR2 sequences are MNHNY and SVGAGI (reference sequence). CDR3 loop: CASVGSGGSNTGELFF. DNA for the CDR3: TGTGCCAGCGTGGGTAGCGGGGGGTCGAACACCGGGGAGCTGTTTTTT.

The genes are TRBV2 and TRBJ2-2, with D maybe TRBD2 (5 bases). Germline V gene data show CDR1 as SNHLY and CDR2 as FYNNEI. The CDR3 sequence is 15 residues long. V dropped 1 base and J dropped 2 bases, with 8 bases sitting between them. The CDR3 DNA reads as TGTGCCAGCAGTGAAGGGACTCATAACACCGGGGAGCTGTTTTTT. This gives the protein CASSEGTHNTGELFF.

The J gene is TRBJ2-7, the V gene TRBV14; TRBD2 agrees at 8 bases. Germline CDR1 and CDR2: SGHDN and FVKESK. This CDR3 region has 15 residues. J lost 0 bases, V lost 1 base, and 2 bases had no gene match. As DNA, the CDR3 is TGTGCCAGCAGCCAAGTGAGCGGGGGCTCCTACGAGCAGTACTTC. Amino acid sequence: CASSQVSGGSYEQYF.

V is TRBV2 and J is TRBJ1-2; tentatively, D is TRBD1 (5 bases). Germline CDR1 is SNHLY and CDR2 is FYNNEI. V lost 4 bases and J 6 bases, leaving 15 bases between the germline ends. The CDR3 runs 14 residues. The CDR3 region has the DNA TGTGCCAGCAGTGTCGCGGGATGGGGGGATGGCTACACCTTC. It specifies CASSVAGWGDGYTF.

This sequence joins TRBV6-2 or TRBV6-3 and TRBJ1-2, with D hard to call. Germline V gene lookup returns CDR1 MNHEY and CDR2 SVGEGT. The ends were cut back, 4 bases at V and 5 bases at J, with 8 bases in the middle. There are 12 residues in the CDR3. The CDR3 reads CASSSTRYGYTF. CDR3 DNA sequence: TGTGCCAGCAGTTCCACGAGGTATGGCTACACCTTC.

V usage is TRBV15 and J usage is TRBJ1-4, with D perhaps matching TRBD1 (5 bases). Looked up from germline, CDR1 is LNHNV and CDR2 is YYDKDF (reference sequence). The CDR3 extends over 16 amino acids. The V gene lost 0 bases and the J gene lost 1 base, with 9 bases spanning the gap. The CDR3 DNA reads TGTGCCACCAGCAGAGATCGGAGGGGAACTAATGAAAAACTGTTTTTT. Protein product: CATSRDRRGTNEKLFF.

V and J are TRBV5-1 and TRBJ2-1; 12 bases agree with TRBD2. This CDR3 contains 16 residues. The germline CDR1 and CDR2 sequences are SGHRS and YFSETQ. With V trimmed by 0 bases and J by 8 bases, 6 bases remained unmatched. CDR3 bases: TGCGCCAGCAGCTTGGTAGCTAGCGGGGGGGCCCATGAGCAGTTCTTC. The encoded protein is CASSLVASGGAHEQFF.

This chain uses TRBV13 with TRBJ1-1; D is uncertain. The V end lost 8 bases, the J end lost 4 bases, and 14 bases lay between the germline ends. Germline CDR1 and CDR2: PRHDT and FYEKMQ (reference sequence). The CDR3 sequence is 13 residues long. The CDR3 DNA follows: TGTGCCAGCGGCGCGGGCACACCCACTGAAGCTTTCTTT. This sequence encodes CASGAGTPTEAFF.

CDR3 amino acids: CASSLGGGASTGELFF. CDR3 DNA: TGTGCCAGCAGCTTAGGAGGGGGGGCGAGCACCGGGGAGCTGTTTTTT. The V call is TRBV11-1, the J call TRBJ2-2, with D tentatively TRBD2 (7 bases). In germline, CDR1 is SGHAT, CDR2 FQDESV (reference sequence). The CDR3 consists of 16 residues. The ends were cut back, 1 base at V and 4 bases at J, with 13 bases in the middle.

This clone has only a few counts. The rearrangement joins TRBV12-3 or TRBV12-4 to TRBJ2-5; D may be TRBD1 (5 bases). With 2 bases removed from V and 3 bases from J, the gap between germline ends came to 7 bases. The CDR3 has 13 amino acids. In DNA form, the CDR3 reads TGTGCCAGCAGTTTACAGGGCGAAGAGACCCAGTACTTC. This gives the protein CASSLQGEETQYF.

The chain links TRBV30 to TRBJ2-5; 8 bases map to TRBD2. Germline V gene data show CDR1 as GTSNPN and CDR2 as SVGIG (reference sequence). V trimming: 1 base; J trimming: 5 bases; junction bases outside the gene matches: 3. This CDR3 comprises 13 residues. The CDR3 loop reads CAWSGGGYETQYF. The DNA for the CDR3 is TGTGCCTGGAGTGGCGGGGGGTACGAGACCCAGTACTTC.

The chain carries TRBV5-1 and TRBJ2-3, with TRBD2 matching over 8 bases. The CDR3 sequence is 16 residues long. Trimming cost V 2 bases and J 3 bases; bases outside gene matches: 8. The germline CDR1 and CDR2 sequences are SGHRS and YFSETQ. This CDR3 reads CASSLSQRGKTDTQYF. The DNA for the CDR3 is TGCGCCAGCAGCTTAAGCCAGCGGGGGAAGACAGATACGCAGTATTTT.

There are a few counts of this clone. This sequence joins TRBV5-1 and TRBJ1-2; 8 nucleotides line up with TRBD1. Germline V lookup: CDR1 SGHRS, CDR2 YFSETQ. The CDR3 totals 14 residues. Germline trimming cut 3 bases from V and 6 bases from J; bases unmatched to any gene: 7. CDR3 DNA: TGCGCCAGCAGCTCGGACACAGGGGGGAATGGCTACACCTTC. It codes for CASSSDTGGNGYTF. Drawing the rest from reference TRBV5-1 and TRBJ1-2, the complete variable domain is KAGVTQTPRYLIKTRGQQVTLSCSPISGHRSVSWYQQTPGQGLQFLFEYFSETQRNKGNFPGRFSGRQFSNSRSEMNVSTLELGDSALYLCASSSDTGGNGYTFGSGTRLTVV.

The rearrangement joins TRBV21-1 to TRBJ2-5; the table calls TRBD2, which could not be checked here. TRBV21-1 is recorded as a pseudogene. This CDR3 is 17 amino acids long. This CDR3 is CASRGLAGKSGKETQYF. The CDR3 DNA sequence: TGTGCCAGCAGAGGACTAGCGGGGAAATCGGGGAAAGAGACCCAGTACTTC.

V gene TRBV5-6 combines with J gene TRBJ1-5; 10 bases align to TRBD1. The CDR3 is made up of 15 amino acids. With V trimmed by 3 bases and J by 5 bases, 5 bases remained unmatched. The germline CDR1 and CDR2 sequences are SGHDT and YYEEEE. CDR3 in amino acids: CASSSDRGRDQPQHF. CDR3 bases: TGTGCCAGCAGCTCCGACAGGGGGCGCGATCAGCCCCAGCATTTT.

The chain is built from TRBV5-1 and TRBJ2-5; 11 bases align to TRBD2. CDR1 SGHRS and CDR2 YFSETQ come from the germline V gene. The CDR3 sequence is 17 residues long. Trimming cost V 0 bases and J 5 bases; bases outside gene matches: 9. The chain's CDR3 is CASSLGTSGRTQETQYF. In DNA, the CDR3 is TGCGCCAGCAGCTTGGGGACTAGCGGGCGAACCCAGGAGACCCAGTACTTC.